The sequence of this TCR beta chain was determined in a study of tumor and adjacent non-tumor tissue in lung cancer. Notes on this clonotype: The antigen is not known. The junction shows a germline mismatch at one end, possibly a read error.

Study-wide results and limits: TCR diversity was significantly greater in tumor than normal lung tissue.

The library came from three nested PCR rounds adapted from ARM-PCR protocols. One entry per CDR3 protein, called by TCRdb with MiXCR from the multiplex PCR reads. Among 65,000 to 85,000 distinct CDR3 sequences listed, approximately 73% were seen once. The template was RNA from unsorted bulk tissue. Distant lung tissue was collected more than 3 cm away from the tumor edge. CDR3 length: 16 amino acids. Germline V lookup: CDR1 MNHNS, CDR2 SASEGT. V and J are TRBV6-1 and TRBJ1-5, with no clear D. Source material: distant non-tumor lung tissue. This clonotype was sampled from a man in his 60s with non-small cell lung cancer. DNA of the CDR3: TGCGCCGGCAGTCCCCCGATGATCAATAGCAATCAGCCCCAGCATTTT. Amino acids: CAGSPPMINSNQPQHF.